This T cell receptor (beta chain) comes out of a study of OX40 agonist ivuxolimab in advanced cancers. About this clone: The junction departs from germline at one end; a sequencing error may be responsible.

Profiling relied on immunoSEQ multiplex PCR, and the TCRdb table lists in-frame clones only, not all of them. The table shows tens of thousands of clones, with about 88% occurring only once. Germline CDR1 and CDR2: MNHEY and SVGAGI. CDR3 size: 11 residues. This TCR came from an adult with an advanced solid tumor such as melanoma, head and neck, liver or kidney cancer. Sequenced here: CD4+ or CD8+ T cells sorted from blood, sampled in a trial of the OX40 agonist ivuxolimab. The V gene is TRBV6-5, the J gene TRBJ1-2; a weak D match, TRBD1 (5 bases). This CDR3 is CASSEASTDRF. The CDR3 DNA follows: TGTGCCAGCAGTGAAGCGTCGACAGACCGCTTC.